The entry below gives a single TCR beta chain sequence along with its context. As yet, its antigen is unknown. The data were obtained in a study of T cell repertoires in cytomegalovirus infection. Whole-study context: Recently identified HLA-C-restricted CMV epitopes and well-studied HLA-B-restricted CMV epitopes were used by the study. It can be stated that public TCR beta signatures indicated CMV infection as well as a matching HLA type. Study conclusions and caveats: CMV-specific TCR beta clonotypes restricted by HLA-C dominated the ex vivo response. Cumulative public TCR beta family frequency identified CMV carriers with the relevant HLA.

The CDR3 consists of 10 residues. Germline loops: CDR1 DFQATT, CDR2 SNEGSKA (reference sequence). Trimming took 3 bases from V and 5 from J, leaving 5 bases between them. TCRdb reprocessed the reads with MiXCR, giving one entry per CDR3 protein. The sample has about 280,000 distinct CDR3 sequences; less than 25% are singletons. Sequenced here: cultured PBMCs, sampled from culture after CMV antigen stimulation. The chain recombines TRBV20-1 with TRBJ2-7; D ambiguous. This TCR was sampled from a human donor in good health (CMV status not recorded). Some clones in this sample may be carry-over from other donors' samples. CDR3 sequence (DNA): TGCAGTGCTAGCCGGGACGAGCAGTACTTC. Protein: CSASRDEQYF.